Below, 27 T cell receptor beta chains from the same sample are listed, as sequenced in a study of identical twins. TCRdb reprocessed the 5' RACE reads via MiXCR and lists one record per CDR3 protein. The repertoire includes some 1,600,000 distinct CDR3 sequences, about 30% of them detected once, and less than 0.35% sits in the top ten. The specimen was cord blood. All receptors derive from a newborn girl in good health.

This clonotype was found many times. CDR3 sequence reads: CATSDLGDSTDTQYF. CDR3 in DNA: TGTGCCACCAGTGATTTGGGGGACAGCACAGATACGCAGTATTTT. The chain couples TRBV24-1 to TRBJ2-3; D may match TRBD1 or TRBD2 (5 bases each). Germline CDR1 and CDR2: KGHDR and SFDVKD. Trimming stripped 0 bases from V and 0 bases from J, with 6 bases between. The CDR3 runs to 15 residues.

The CDR3 loop is CASSLRDPMNTEAFF. The CDR3 DNA sequence: TGTGCCAGCAGCTTACGGGACCCAATGAACACTGAAGCTTTCTTT. The V gene is TRBV7-9, the J gene TRBJ1-1; the D gene is possibly TRBD1 (5 bases). The CDR3 sequence is 15 residues long. The germline V gene has CDR1 SEHNR and CDR2 FQNEAQ (reference sequence). V was trimmed by 2 bases and J by 0 bases, leaving 10 bases between them.

The chain uses TRBV20-1 and TRBJ2-1, with a weak D call TRBD1 (6 bases). The CDR3 runs to 11 residues. V gave up 3 bases and J gave up 10 bases, with 10 bases separating them. Germline assignment: CDR1 DFQATT and CDR2 SNEGSKA (reference sequence). As DNA, the CDR3 is TGCAGTGCTAGCCCTGACAGGGAGCAGTTCTTC. This encodes CSASPDREQFF.

Concerning this clonotype itself: The junction shows a germline mismatch at one end, possibly a read error. The J gene is TRBJ2-3, the V gene TRBV24-1, with 9 bases matching TRBD2. Germline V gene lookup returns CDR1 KGHDR and CDR2 SFDVKD. The CDR3 consists of 18 residues. The CDR3 reads CATSDLTSGYPSTDTRYF. For the CDR3, the DNA is TGTGCCACCAGTGATTTGACTAGCGGGTACCCTAGCACAGATACGCGGTATTTT.

This clonotype was detected a few times. This chain uses TRBV5-6 with TRBJ2-5; 8 bases agree with TRBD2. CDR3 size: 14 residues. The trim removed 2 bases at V and 3 bases at J, leaving 3 bases unmatched. CDR1 SGHDT and CDR2 YYEEEE come from the germline V gene. The CDR3 loop is CASSFKAGEETQYF. In DNA, the CDR3 is TGTGCCAGCAGCTTTAAAGCGGGGGAAGAGACCCAGTACTTC.

The rearrangement links TRBV3-1 to TRBJ2-1; TRBD2 aligns across 13 bases. V trimming: 4 bases; J trimming: 11 bases; junction bases outside the gene matches: 8. The CDR3 has 15 residues. In germline, CDR1 is LGHDT, CDR2 YNNKEL (reference sequence). CDR3 loop: CASSPGTSGDQQQFF. CDR3 DNA sequence: TGTGCCAGCAGCCCCGGGACTAGCGGGGACCAACAGCAGTTCTTC.

This clonotype was found a few times. V and J are TRBV28 and TRBJ1-1; D might be TRBD1 (5 bases). Germline loops: CDR1 MDHEN, CDR2 SYDVKM. Trimming took off 3 bases at V and 1 base at J, with 21 bases between the two ends. This CDR3 is 18 amino acids long. DNA for the CDR3: TGTGCCAGCAGTTTTCATCCTTTCCGGGACGGGGAGAACACTGAAGCTTTCTTT. It yields the protein CASSFHPFRDGENTEAFF.

The rearrangement joins TRBV29-1 to TRBJ2-5, with D unclear. This CDR3 contains 10 residues. Trimming removed 2 bases at V and 7 bases at J, with 5 bases between. Germline-derived CDR1 and CDR2 are SQVTM and ANQGSEA. The CDR3 DNA is TGCAGCGTTGAACTAGTGACCCAGTACTTC. It codes for CSVELVTQYF.

In its sample, this clonotype was seen a few times. This chain joins TRBV20-1 and TRBJ2-7; 9 bases are a match to TRBD2. The CDR3 has 14 residues. V shed 7 bases and J 5 bases; nucleotides not matched to a gene: 12. Per the germline V gene, CDR1 is DFQATT and CDR2 is SNEGSKA (reference sequence). CDR3 sequence: CSVNRGGTSHEQYF. CDR3 in DNA: TGCAGTGTCAATCGAGGGGGGACTAGCCACGAGCAGTACTTC.

V and J are TRBV20-1 and TRBJ2-3; 10 nucleotides align to TRBD2. Germline CDR1 reads DFQATT; CDR2 reads SNEGSKA (reference sequence). The CDR3 extends over 17 amino acids. V lost 1 base to trimming and J lost 3 bases; unmatched junction nucleotides: 10. The CDR3 reads CSARAPLAGVWTDTQYF. CDR3 DNA sequence: TGCAGTGCTAGAGCCCCCCTAGCGGGAGTATGGACAGATACGCAGTATTTT.

In this sample, this clonotype turned up a few times. V gene TRBV7-9 combines with J gene TRBJ2-1; a weak D match, TRBD2 (5 bases). The CDR3 has 15 amino acids. The germline V gene has CDR1 SEHNR and CDR2 FQNEAQ (reference sequence). Trimming cost V 5 bases and J 8 bases, with 19 bases left between them. CDR3 protein: CASSTPQDSADEQFF. The CDR3 coding sequence is TGTGCCAGCAGCACACCCCAGGACTCAGCCGATGAGCAGTTCTTC.

This chain connects TRBV7-9 to TRBJ2-7; 12 bases match TRBD1. The DNA end lines up better with TRBJ2-4; the J call may be wrong. Germline CDR1 is SEHNR and CDR2 is FQNEAQ (reference sequence). The CDR3 has 16 residues. The CDR3 region is CASSPGQGAGKNIQYF. The CDR3 DNA is TGTGCCAGCAGCCCGGGACAGGGGGCGGGCAAAAACATTCAGTACTTC.

This clonotype was found a few times. The chain combines TRBV21-1 with TRBJ2-7. TRBV21-1 is given as a pseudogene. CDR3 size: 14 residues. CDR3: CASSKSTPWNEQYF. The CDR3 DNA reads TGTGCCAGCAGCAAATCGACACCTTGGAACGAGCAGTACTTC.

This sequence joins TRBV2 and TRBJ1-1; D not certain. The CDR3 contains 13 residues. The V end was cut by 4 bases, the J end by 4 bases, with 10 bases between. Germline V gene sequence: CDR1 SNHLY, CDR2 FYNNEI. The chain's CDR3 is CASSVFERTEAFF. CDR3 DNA sequence: TGTGCCAGCAGTGTTTTCGAACGCACTGAAGCTTTCTTT.

The sample holds a few counts of this clonotype. The gene calls are TRBV6-6 and TRBJ1-5, with a possible D match to TRBD1 (6 bases). The CDR3 totals 13 residues. V was shortened by 8 bases and J by 9 bases, with 17 bases between the two germline ends. CDR1 MNHNY and CDR2 SVGAGI come from the germline V gene (reference sequence). CDR3 bases: TGTGCCAGCGGCCCAGGGGTAGTAAGGCCCCAGCATTTT. Protein: CASGPGVVRPQHF.

This clonotype was counted between two and nine times. V and J are TRBV7-2 and TRBJ2-4; 11 bases match TRBD2. V lost 1 base, J lost 6 bases, and 2 bases stayed unmatched. Germline V gene lookup returns CDR1 SGHTA and CDR2 FQGNSA. The CDR3 is made up of 15 amino acids. CDR3 loop: CASSLVGTSGNIQYF. DNA for the CDR3: TGTGCCAGCAGCTTAGTTGGGACTAGCGGAAACATTCAGTACTTC.

This clonotype was detected only a few times. This chain uses TRBV28 with TRBJ2-7, with 10 bases aligning to TRBD2. V was pared by 6 bases and J by 3 bases, with 5 bases of the junction left unmatched. Germline-derived CDR1 and CDR2 are MDHEN and SYDVKM. The CDR3 is 14 amino acids. CDR3 bases: TGTGCCAGCAGAGCGGGGGGGTCCTTCTACGAGCAGTACTTC. Translating it yields CASRAGGSFYEQYF. The full variable domain, with the rest looked up from reference TRBV28 and TRBJ2-7, is DVKVTQSSRYLVKRTGEKVFLECVQDMDHENMFWYRQDPGLGLRLIYFSYDVKMKEKGDIPEGYSVSREKKERFSLILESASTNQTSMYLCASRAGGSFYEQYFGPGTRLTVT.

Points on this clonotype: This could be a read error, since a much larger clone is one nucleotide away. The chain carries TRBV29-1 and TRBJ2-1; 9 bases fit TRBD1. The J call is in doubt because the DNA end fits TRBJ2-7 better. The CDR3 spans 15 residues. Germline CDR1 reads SQVTM; CDR2 reads ANQGSEA. The CDR3 DNA follows: TGCAGCGTTGAAGATCGGGGGGACAGGGACAATGAGCAGTACTTC. This translates into CSVEDRGDRDNEQYF.

V and J are TRBV2 and TRBJ1-2; no reliable D call. Per germline, CDR1 SNHLY and CDR2 FYNNEI. The CDR3 runs to 15 residues. Deletions cut 3 bases from V and 6 bases from J, with 17 bases between. CDR3: CASSELISSLDGYTF. CDR3 DNA sequence: TGTGCCAGCAGTGAGTTGATAAGTTCCCTGGATGGCTACACCTTC.

The gene calls are TRBV20-1 and TRBJ2-1; 8 bases match TRBD2. This CDR3 has 15 amino acids. With 4 bases clipped from V and 9 bases from J, the junction kept 14 bases outside the gene matches. CDR1 is DFQATT and CDR2 is SNEGSKA in the germline V gene (reference sequence). The CDR3 loop is CSATGTSRRRGEQFF. The CDR3 DNA is TGCAGTGCTACCGGGACTAGTAGGCGGAGGGGTGAGCAGTTCTTC.

The CDR3 is CASSYGDRGGTDTQYF. DNA of the CDR3: TGTGCCAGCAGTTACGGGGACAGGGGAGGGACAGATACGCAGTATTTT. The V gene is TRBV6-5, the J gene TRBJ2-3; 10 nucleotides match TRBD1. Germline assignment: CDR1 MNHEY and CDR2 SVGAGI. This CDR3 is built from 16 residues. V lost 2 bases, J lost 3 bases, and 5 bases stayed unmatched.

Regarding this clonotype: Given a much more abundant clone one base away, this may be a read error. This sequence joins TRBV4-2 and TRBJ1-2; D gene uncertain. The germline V gene encodes CDR1 LGHNA and CDR2 YNFKEQ. The CDR3 runs to 14 residues. The CDR3, as DNA: TGTGCCAGCAGCCAAGGTCAAACTAACCATGGCTACACCTTC. The encoded protein is CASSQGQTNHGYTF.

The table lists this clonotype with a few counts. This chain links TRBV11-2 with TRBJ1-1, with 10 bases fitting TRBD1. This CDR3 has 17 amino acids. The trim removed 5 bases at V and 0 bases at J, leaving 9 bases unmatched. In germline, CDR1 is SGHAT, CDR2 FQNNGV. DNA for the CDR3: TGTGCCAGCAGCCAGCCACCCGGGACAGGGGTGAACACTGAAGCTTTCTTT. Translation gives CASSQPPGTGVNTEAFF.

The rearrangement uses TRBV3-1 and TRBJ2-5; D uncertain. V lost 6 bases, J lost 2 bases, and 19 bases lay in between. This CDR3 has 16 amino acids. Germline assignment: CDR1 LGHDT and CDR2 YNNKEL (reference sequence). CDR3 residues: CASSPSSPILQETQYF. As DNA, the CDR3 is TGTGCCAGCAGTCCTTCGAGTCCGATTCTACAAGAGACCCAGTACTTC.

The chain couples TRBV12-3 or TRBV12-4 to TRBJ2-7; TRBD1 might be the D (6 bases). V was shortened by 6 bases and J by 3 bases, with 12 bases between the two germline ends. This CDR3 has 13 amino acids. The CDR3 loop is CASSVTGHYEQYF. The DNA of the CDR3 is TGTGCCAGCAGCGTCACAGGGCACTACGAGCAGTACTTC.

In this sample, this clonotype turned up a few times. The chain uses TRBV25-1 and TRBJ2-1; TRBD2 matches 15 bases. CDR3 length: 17 residues. Trimming took 3 bases from V and 4 from J; bases not matched to a gene: 4. Germline-derived CDR1 and CDR2 are MGHDK and SYGVNS. CDR3 protein: CASSEGGLAGGYNEQFF. For the CDR3, the DNA is TGTGCCAGCAGTGAGGGGGGACTAGCGGGAGGATACAATGAGCAGTTCTTC.

The V gene is TRBV20-1, the J gene TRBJ1-2, with D unclear. The CDR3 runs to 12 residues. Germline V gene sequence: CDR1 DFQATT, CDR2 SNEGSKA (reference sequence). The germline V and J ends were trimmed by 4 bases and 4 bases, with 10 bases remaining between them. DNA for the CDR3: TGCAGTGCTACGCCAGGAACCTATGGCTACACCTTC. Encoded protein: CSATPGTYGYTF.